What follows are 22 T cell receptor beta chains derived from one specimen sequenced in a study of T cell clonotyping in hematopoietic cell transplantation. Libraries were prepared by immunoSEQ multiplex PCR; TCRdb keeps only in-frame clonotypes and omits some of them. The sample includes roughly 6,500 clones, 75% to 90% of them seen just once. The sample consisted of peripheral blood mononuclear cells, taken 100 days after allogeneic stem cell transplant. Every receptor here comes from a male patient in his thirties or forties who had an allogeneic stem cell transplant from an unrelated donor, so the T cells may come from the graft donor. Some clones in this sample may be carry-over from other donors' samples.

The rearrangement joins TRBV11-3 to TRBJ2-7; D unresolved. The V and J ends lost 1 base and 7 bases respectively, with 8 bases between them. Germline values: CDR1 SGHNT, CDR2 YENEEA. This CDR3 comprises 12 residues. The CDR3, as DNA: TGTGCCAGCAGCTTAGGGCACGCAGAGCAGTACTTC. It specifies CASSLGHAEQYF.

This clone was recorded only once. The chain links TRBV30 to TRBJ2-1, with 7 bases matching TRBD2. Germline values: CDR1 GTSNPN, CDR2 SVGIG (reference sequence). Trimming took 2 bases from V and 10 from J; bases not matched to a gene: 5. CDR3 length: 12 residues. Here the CDR3 reads CAWSTAGYEQFF. CDR3 in DNA: TGTGCCTGGAGTACAGCGGGATACGAGCAGTTCTTC.

The rearrangement uses TRBV5-1 and TRBJ2-7, with D hard to call. CDR3 size: 14 residues. V lost 0 bases, J lost 1 base, and 8 bases lay in between. The germline V gene encodes CDR1 SGHRS and CDR2 YFSETQ. The CDR3 is CASSLGSGSYEQYF. The DNA of the CDR3 is TGCGCCAGCAGCTTGGGGTCGGGTTCCTACGAGCAGTACTTC.

This chain connects TRBV11-2 to TRBJ2-3; D is ambiguous. The V gene lost 5 bases and the J gene lost 2 bases, with 11 bases spanning the gap. CDR3 length: 14 residues. CDR1 is SGHAT, CDR2 FQNNGV, per germline. The CDR3 spells CASSPRTSTDTQYF. CDR3 DNA: TGTGCCAGCAGCCCTCGGACGTCCACAGATACGCAGTATTTT.

This clone has more than one count but fewer than ten. The rearrangement links TRBV6-6 to TRBJ1-1, with D tentatively TRBD1 (6 bases). Germline V gives CDR1 MNHNY, CDR2 SVGAGI (reference sequence). The CDR3 is made up of 13 amino acids. With 7 bases removed from V and 5 bases from J, the gap between germline ends came to 14 bases. In nucleotides, the CDR3 is TGTGCCAGCACCACCACAGGGTTGACTGAAGCTTTCTTT. It codes for CASTTTGLTEAFF.

J is TRBJ1-1 and V is TRBV28; D call uncertain. V was pared by 5 bases and J by 10 bases, with 11 bases between. Germline V gene lookup returns CDR1 MDHEN and CDR2 SYDVKM. The CDR3 spans 11 residues. CDR3 residues: CASSRLRTAFF. CDR3 in DNA: TGTGCCAGCAGTCGTCTGAGGACAGCTTTCTTT.

The rearrangement joins TRBV11-3 to TRBJ2-2; D is unclear. The CDR3 covers 15 residues. Germline values: CDR1 SGHNT, CDR2 YENEEA. Trimming cost V 2 bases and J 6 bases, with 13 bases left between them. The CDR3 loop reads CASSLYGPQAGELFF. DNA of the CDR3: TGTGCCAGCAGCTTATACGGGCCCCAGGCCGGGGAGCTGTTTTTT.

In this sample, this clone turned up once. The chain combines TRBV29-1 with TRBJ1-1; D gene unclear. The length of the CDR3 is 11 residues. Per the germline V gene, CDR1 is SQVTM and CDR2 is ANQGSEA. V dropped 4 bases and J dropped 0 bases, with 3 bases sitting between them. Here the CDR3 reads CSVVVNTEAFF. The CDR3 region has the DNA TGCAGCGTTGTCGTGAACACTGAAGCTTTCTTT.

The J gene is TRBJ2-1, the V gene TRBV9; 8 nucleotides agree with TRBD2. The CDR3 is 15 residues long. Germline CDR1 reads SGDLS; CDR2 reads YYNGEE. Germline trimming cut 3 bases from V and 3 bases from J; bases unmatched to any gene: 5. CDR3 amino acids: CASSGRGARYNEQFF. The DNA of the CDR3 is TGTGCCAGCAGCGGGCGGGGGGCCCGCTACAATGAGCAGTTCTTC.

V usage is TRBV9 and J usage is TRBJ2-7; D is perhaps TRBD1 or TRBD2 (5 bases each). V lost 0 bases and J 7 bases, leaving 17 bases between the germline ends. The CDR3 covers 15 residues. The V gene's germline CDR1 is SGDLS and CDR2 YYNGEE. As DNA, the CDR3 is TGTGCCAGCAGCGTAGGAGGGGCCGACCCGAGGGAGCAGTACTTC. Translation: CASSVGGADPREQYF.

This clone has only a few counts. The chain combines TRBV18 with TRBJ2-1; a weak D match, TRBD2 (5 bases). Germline V gives CDR1 KGHSH, CDR2 LQKENI. The CDR3 spans 13 residues. V dropped 4 bases and J dropped 9 bases, with 13 bases sitting between them. CDR3 protein: CASSLNSVSEQFF. CDR3 coding DNA: TGTGCCAGCTCACTAAATAGCGTGAGTGAGCAGTTCTTC.

The rearrangement links TRBV5-1 to TRBJ1-4; D unclear. Germline values: CDR1 SGHRS, CDR2 YFSETQ. V was pared by 0 bases and J by 4 bases, with 10 bases between. This CDR3 has 15 amino acids. The CDR3, as DNA: TGCGCCAGCAGCTTGGCCCTTCAGGTTAATGAAAAACTGTTTTTT. This codes for CASSLALQVNEKLFF.

The gene calls are TRBV18 and TRBJ2-7; the match to TRBD1 covers 8 bases. Per the germline V gene, CDR1 is KGHSH and CDR2 is LQKENI. CDR3 length: 16 residues. Unmatched junction bases numbered 13, after V lost 3 bases and J lost 6 bases. CDR3 in amino acids: CASSPGTGEKATEQYF. DNA of the CDR3: TGTGCCAGCTCACCGGGGACAGGAGAGAAGGCTACCGAGCAGTACTTC. The full variable domain, in which reference TRBV18 and TRBJ2-7 provide the parts outside the CDR3, is NAGVMQNPRHLVRRRGQEARLRCSPMKGHSHVYWYRQLPEEGLKFMVYLQKENIIDESGMPKERFSAEFPKEGPSILRIQQVVRGDSAAYFCASSPGTGEKATEQYFGPGTRLTVT.

The V gene is TRBV6-1, the J gene TRBJ1-5; D may be TRBD1 (5 bases). The CDR3 extends over 19 amino acids. Per the germline V gene, CDR1 is MNHNS and CDR2 is SASEGT. Trimming pared 1 base from V and 0 bases from J, leaving 19 bases between. The CDR3 spells CASSEDHGTDFYSNQPQHF. CDR3 in DNA: TGTGCCAGCAGTGAAGACCACGGGACGGACTTCTATAGCAATCAGCCCCAGCATTTT.

V and J are TRBV9 and TRBJ1-2; D call uncertain. The CDR3 loop spans 15 amino acids. CDR1 is SGDLS and CDR2 is YYNGEE in the germline V gene. V was cut by 3 bases and J by 1 base, with 13 bases left in between. The CDR3 DNA reads as TGTGCCAGCAGCGCCGACTCGGACGGTAACTATGGCTACACCTTC. Amino acids: CASSADSDGNYGYTF.

About this clone itself: Sequence at one end of the junction differs from germline and may be a read error. The rearrangement joins TRBV28 to TRBJ1-5; D perhaps matches TRBD1 (5 bases). CDR1 and CDR2 from the germline V gene are MDHEN and SYDVKM. The CDR3 has 16 amino acids. The CDR3 sequence: CASRLWDGHSNQPQHF. Here the CDR3 DNA reads TGTGCCAGCAGGTTATGGGACGGCCATAGCAATCAGCCCCAGCATTTT.

V and J are TRBV28 and TRBJ2-7; 7 bases are shared with TRBD2. The V and J ends lost 0 bases and 2 bases, in that order; junction bases with no gene match: 4. Germline CDR1 MDHEN, CDR2 SYDVKM. This CDR3 is 15 amino acids long. The CDR3 bases are TGTGCCAGCAGTTTATGGGGACGGGGGGCCTACGAGCAGTACTTC. It codes for CASSLWGRGAYEQYF.

The chain uses TRBV25-1 and TRBJ1-4; the D gene is possibly TRBD1 (6 bases). There are 16 residues in the CDR3. Germline assignment: CDR1 MGHDK and CDR2 SYGVNS. Trimming shortened V by 2 bases and J by 7 bases, and 17 bases separated the two germline ends. The CDR3 nucleotides read TGTGCCAGCAGTGAACGGGACAATACAGCTCCTGAAAAACTGTTTTTT. It is translated as CASSERDNTAPEKLFF.

The rearrangement uses TRBV6-5 and TRBJ2-7; TRBD2 is a possible D gene (6 bases). The V end was cut by 2 bases, the J end by 2 bases, with 16 bases between. The germline V gene encodes CDR1 MNHEY and CDR2 SVGAGI. The CDR3 sequence is 16 residues long. CDR3: CASSYRGGSGPYEQYF. DNA of the CDR3: TGTGCCAGCAGTTACCGCGGAGGTAGCGGTCCCTACGAGCAGTACTTC.

The J gene is TRBJ1-2, the V gene TRBV25-1; D is undetermined. V lost 4 bases to trimming and J lost 4 bases, with 13 bases between them. Germline V gene data show CDR1 as MGHDK and CDR2 as SYGVNS. This CDR3 region has 14 residues. The CDR3 DNA is TGTGCCAGCAGTGCCTTAGACGGCGGCTATGGCTACACCTTC. This codes for CASSALDGGYGYTF.

The chain has TRBV6-1 and TRBJ2-7, with TRBD1 matching 8 bases. J was trimmed by 4 bases and V by 10 bases; bases with no gene match: 12. Looked up from germline, CDR1 is MNHNS and CDR2 is SASEGT. This CDR3 spans 14 amino acids. Written as DNA, the CDR3 is TGTGCCACTTCAGACAGGGGCCCCTTGTACGAGCAGTACTTC. Amino acid sequence: CATSDRGPLYEQYF.

The V and J genes are TRBV5-1 and TRBJ1-3; a weak D match, TRBD1 (5 bases). CDR1 and CDR2 from the germline V gene are SGHRS and YFSETQ. The CDR3 length is 15 residues. Trimming pared 1 base from V and 0 bases from J, leaving 8 bases between. The CDR3 loop is CASSLRGDSGNTIYF. Here the CDR3 DNA reads TGCGCCAGCAGCTTGCGGGGGGACTCTGGAAACACCATATATTTT. The entire variable domain, with the rest obtained from reference TRBV5-1 and TRBJ1-3, is as follows: KAGVTQTPRYLIKTRGQQVTLSCSPISGHRSVSWYQQTPGQGLQFLFEYFSETQRNKGNFPGRFSGRQFSNSRSEMNVSTLELGDSALYLCASSLRGDSGNTIYFGEGSWLTVV.